Here is one TCR beta chain with its context. The method was immunoSEQ multiplex PCR; TCRdb's version includes in-frame clones alone and lacks a portion of them. Of about 360,000 clones in the sample, more than 75% were seen once. The sample belongs to a study of blood T cell repertoires in COVID-19. V lost 0 bases to trimming and J lost 5 bases; unmatched junction nucleotides: 9. The CDR3 is 16 residues long. The germline V gene has CDR1 SGHNT and CDR2 YYREEE (reference sequence). The chain recombines TRBV5-4 with TRBJ1-2; TRBD1 agrees at 8 bases. What was sequenced was peripheral blood. This clonotype was obtained from a human donor in a cohort sampled during active COVID-19. The CDR3 sequence: CASSLGRDRTTYGYTF. DNA of the CDR3: TGTGCCAGCAGCTTGGGTCGGGACAGGACAACTTATGGCTACACCTTC.